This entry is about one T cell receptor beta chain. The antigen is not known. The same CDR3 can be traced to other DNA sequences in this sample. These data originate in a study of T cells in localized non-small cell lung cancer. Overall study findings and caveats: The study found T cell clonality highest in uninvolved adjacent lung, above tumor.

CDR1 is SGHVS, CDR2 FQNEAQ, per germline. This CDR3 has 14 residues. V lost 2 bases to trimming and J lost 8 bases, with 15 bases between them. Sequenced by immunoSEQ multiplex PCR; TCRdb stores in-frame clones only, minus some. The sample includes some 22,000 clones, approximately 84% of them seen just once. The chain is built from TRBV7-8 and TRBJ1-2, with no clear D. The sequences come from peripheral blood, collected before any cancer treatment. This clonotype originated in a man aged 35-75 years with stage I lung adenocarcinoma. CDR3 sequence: CASSLWLGARGYTF. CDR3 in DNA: TGTGCCAGCAGCTTATGGTTAGGAGCTCGGGGCTACACCTTC. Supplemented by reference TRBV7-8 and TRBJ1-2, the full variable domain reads GAGVSQSPRYKVAKRGQDVALRCDPISGHVSLFWYQQALGQGPEFLTYFQNEAQLDKSGLPSDRFFAERPEGSVSTLKIQRTQQEDSAVYLCASSLWLGARGYTFGSGTRLTVV.